The subject of this entry is one T cell receptor beta chain. The sample belongs to a study of glioma-infiltrating T cells after dendritic cell vaccination. The data were produced by immunoSEQ multiplex PCR, yet TCRdb's version contains in-frame clones alone and is incomplete. The sample lists about 67,000 clones, approximately 81% occurring once. Trimming at V came to 4 bases and at J to 0 bases, leaving 5 bases not matched to a gene. CDR1 and CDR2 from the germline V gene are SQVTM and ANQGSEA. There are 15 residues in the CDR3. V usage is TRBV29-1 and J usage is TRBJ2-3; TRBD2 agrees at 9 bases. The TCR originated in a human donor with glioblastoma. The source was blood, collected before dendritic cell vaccination. The CDR3: CSVGGGARSTDTQYF. The CDR3 DNA reads TGCAGCGTTGGCGGGGGGGCGCGGAGCACAGATACGCAGTATTTT.